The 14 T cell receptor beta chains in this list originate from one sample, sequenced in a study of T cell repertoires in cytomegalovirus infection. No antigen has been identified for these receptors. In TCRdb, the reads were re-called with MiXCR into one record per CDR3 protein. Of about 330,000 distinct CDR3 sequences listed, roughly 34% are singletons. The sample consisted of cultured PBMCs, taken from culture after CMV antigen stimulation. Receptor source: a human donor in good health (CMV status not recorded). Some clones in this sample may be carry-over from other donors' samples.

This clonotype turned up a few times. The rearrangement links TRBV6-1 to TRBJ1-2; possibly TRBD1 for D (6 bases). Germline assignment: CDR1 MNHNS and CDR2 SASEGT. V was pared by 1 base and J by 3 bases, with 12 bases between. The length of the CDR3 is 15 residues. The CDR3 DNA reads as TGTGCCAGCAGTGAAGTTACAGGGAGGGACTATGGCTACACCTTC. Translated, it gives CASSEVTGRDYGYTF.

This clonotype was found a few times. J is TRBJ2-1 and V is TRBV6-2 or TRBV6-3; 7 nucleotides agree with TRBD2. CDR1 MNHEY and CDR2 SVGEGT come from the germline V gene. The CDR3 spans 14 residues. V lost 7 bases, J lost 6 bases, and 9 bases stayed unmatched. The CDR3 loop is CASTFSGQLNEQFF. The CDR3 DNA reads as TGTGCCAGCACTTTTAGCGGGCAGCTCAATGAGCAGTTCTTC.

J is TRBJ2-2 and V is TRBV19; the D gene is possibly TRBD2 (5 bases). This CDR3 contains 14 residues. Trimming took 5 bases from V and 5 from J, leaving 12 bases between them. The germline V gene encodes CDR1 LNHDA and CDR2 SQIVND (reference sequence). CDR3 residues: CASSPDWTTGELFF. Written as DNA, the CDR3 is TGTGCCAGTAGTCCAGACTGGACTACCGGGGAGCTGTTTTTT.

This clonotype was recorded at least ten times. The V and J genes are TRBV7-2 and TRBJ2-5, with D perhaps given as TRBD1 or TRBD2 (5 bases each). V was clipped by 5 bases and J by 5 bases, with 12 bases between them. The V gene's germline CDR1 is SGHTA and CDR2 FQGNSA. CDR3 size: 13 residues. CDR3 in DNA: TGTGCCAGCAGCCGTCAGGGCGGGGAGACCCAGTACTTC. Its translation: CASSRQGGETQYF.

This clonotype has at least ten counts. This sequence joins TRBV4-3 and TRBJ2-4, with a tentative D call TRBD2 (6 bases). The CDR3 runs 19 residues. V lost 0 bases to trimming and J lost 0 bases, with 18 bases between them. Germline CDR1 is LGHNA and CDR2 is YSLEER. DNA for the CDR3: TGCGCCAGCAGCCAAGAGAAATTGGCTGCGGGGACAGCCAAAAACATTCAGTACTTC. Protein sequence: CASSQEKLAAGTAKNIQYF.

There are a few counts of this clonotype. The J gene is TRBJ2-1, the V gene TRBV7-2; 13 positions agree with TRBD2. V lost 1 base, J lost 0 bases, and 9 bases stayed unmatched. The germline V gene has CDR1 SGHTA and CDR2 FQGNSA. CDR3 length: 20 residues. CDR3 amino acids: CASSLGTGTSGTYSYNEQFF. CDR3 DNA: TGTGCCAGCAGCTTAGGAACCGGGACTAGCGGGACTTACTCCTACAATGAGCAGTTCTTC.

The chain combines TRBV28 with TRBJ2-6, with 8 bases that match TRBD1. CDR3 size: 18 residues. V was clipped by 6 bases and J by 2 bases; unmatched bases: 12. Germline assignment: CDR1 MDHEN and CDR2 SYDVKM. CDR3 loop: CASRQDRAFQPGANVLTF. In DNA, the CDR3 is TGTGCCAGCAGACAGGACAGGGCATTTCAACCTGGGGCCAACGTCCTGACTTTC.

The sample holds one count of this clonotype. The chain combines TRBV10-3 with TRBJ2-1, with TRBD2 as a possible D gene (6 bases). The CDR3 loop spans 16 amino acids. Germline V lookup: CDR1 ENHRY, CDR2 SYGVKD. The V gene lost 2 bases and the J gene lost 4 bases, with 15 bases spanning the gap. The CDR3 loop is CAISERDSGLYNEQFF. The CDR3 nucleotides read TGTGCCATCAGTGAGCGGGACTCGGGCCTATACAATGAGCAGTTCTTC.

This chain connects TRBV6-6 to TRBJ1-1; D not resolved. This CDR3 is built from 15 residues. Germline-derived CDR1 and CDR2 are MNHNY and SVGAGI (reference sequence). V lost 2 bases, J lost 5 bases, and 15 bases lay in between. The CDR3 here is CASSYTDFGRTEAFF. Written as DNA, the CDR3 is TGTGCCAGCAGTTACACGGACTTCGGGCGTACTGAAGCTTTCTTT.

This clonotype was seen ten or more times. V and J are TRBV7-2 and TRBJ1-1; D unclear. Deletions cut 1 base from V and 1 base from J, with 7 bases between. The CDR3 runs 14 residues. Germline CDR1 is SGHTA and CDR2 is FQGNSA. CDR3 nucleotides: TGTGCCAGCAGCTTAGTTCCGGGGAACACTGAAGCTTTCTTT. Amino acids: CASSLVPGNTEAFF.

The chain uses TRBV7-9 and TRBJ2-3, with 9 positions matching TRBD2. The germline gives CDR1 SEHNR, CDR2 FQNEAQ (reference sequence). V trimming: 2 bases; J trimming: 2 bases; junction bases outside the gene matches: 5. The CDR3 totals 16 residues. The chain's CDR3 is CASSLTSGLYTDTQYF. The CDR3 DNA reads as TGTGCCAGCAGCTTAACTAGCGGGTTATACACAGATACGCAGTATTTT.

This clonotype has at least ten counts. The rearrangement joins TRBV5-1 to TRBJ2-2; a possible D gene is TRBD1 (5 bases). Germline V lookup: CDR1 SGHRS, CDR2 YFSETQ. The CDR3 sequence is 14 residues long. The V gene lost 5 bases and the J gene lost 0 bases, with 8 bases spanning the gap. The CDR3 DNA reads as TGCGCCAGCAGTCGACAGTCGAACACCGGGGAGCTGTTTTTT. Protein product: CASSRQSNTGELFF.

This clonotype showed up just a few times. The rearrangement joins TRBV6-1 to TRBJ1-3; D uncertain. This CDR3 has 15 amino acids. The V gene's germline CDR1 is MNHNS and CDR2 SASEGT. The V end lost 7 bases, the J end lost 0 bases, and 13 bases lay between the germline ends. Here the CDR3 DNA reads TGTGCCAGCACTCTCGAGGGCCGCTCTGGAAACACCATATATTTT. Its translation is CASTLEGRSGNTIYF.

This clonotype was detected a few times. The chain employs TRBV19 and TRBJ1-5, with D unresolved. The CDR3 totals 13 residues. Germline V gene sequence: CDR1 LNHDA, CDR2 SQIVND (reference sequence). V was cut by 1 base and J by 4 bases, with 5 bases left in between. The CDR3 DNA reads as TGTGCCAGTAGTATAGCCCGAAATCAGCCCCAGCATTTT. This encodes CASSIARNQPQHF.